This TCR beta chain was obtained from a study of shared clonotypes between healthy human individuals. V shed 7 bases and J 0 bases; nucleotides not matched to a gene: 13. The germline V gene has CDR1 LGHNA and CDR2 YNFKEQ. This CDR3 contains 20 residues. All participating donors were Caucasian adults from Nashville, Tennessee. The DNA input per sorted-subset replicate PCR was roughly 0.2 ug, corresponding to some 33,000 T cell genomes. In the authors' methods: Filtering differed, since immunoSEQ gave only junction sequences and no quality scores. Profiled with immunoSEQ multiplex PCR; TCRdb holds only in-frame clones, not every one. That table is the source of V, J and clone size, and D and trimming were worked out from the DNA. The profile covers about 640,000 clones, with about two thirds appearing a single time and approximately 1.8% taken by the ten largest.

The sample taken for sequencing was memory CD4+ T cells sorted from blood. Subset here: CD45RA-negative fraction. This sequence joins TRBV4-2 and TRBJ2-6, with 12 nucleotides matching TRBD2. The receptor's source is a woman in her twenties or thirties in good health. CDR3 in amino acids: CASNPRPLAGGNSGANVLTF. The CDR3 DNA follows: TGTGCCAGCAACCCCCGCCCACTAGCGGGAGGTAACTCTGGGGCCAACGTCCTGACTTTC.